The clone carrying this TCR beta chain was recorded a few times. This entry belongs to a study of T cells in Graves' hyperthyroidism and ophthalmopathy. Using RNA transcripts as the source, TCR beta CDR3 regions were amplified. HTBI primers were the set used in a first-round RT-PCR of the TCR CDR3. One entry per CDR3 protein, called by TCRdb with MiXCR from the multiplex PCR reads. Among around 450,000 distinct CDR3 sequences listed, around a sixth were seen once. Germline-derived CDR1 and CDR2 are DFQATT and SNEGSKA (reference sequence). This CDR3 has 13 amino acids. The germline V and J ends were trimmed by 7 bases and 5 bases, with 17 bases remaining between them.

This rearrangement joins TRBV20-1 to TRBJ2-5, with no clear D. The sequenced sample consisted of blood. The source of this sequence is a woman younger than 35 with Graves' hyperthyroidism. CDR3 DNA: TGCAGTGGCCTAGGAGCGCACGGGGAGACCCAGTACTTC. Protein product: CSGLGAHGETQYF.